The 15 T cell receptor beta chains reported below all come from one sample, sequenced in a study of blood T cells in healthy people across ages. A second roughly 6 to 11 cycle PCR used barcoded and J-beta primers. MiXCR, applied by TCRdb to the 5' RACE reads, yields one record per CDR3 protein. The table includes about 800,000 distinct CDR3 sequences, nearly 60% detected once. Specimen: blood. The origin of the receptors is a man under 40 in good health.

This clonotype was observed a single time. The CDR3 sequence: CASSLGRSYNEQYF. As DNA, the CDR3 is TGTGCCAGCAGCTTGGGACGATCTTACAATGAGCAGTACTTC. This chain joins TRBV7-2 and TRBJ2-5, with D perhaps TRBD1 or TRBD2 (5 bases each). The V gene's germline CDR1 is SGHTA and CDR2 FQGNSA. This CDR3 has 14 residues. V lost 3 bases and J 11 bases, leaving 19 bases between the germline ends. The full variable domain, its missing parts supplied by reference TRBV7-2 and TRBJ2-5, is GAGVSQSPSNKVTEKGKDVELRCDPISGHTALYWYRQSLGQGLEFLIYFQGNSAPDKSGLPSDRFSAERTGGSVSTLTIQRTQQEDSAVYLCASSLGRSYNEQYFGPGTRLLVL.

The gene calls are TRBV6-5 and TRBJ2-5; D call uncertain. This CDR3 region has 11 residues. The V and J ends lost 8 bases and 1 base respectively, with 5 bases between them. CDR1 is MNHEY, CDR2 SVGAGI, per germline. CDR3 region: CASPSQETQYF. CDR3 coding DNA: TGTGCCAGCCCATCCCAAGAGACCCAGTACTTC.

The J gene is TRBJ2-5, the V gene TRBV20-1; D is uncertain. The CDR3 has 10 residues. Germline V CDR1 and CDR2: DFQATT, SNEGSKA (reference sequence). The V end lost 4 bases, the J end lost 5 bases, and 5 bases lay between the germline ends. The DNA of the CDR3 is TGCAGTGCTAAACGGGAGACCCAGTACTTC. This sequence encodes CSAKRETQYF.

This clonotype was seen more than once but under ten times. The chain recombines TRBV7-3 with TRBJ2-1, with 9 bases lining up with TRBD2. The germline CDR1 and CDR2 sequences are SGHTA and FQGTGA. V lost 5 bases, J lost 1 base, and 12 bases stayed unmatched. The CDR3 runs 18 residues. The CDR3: CASSARPGLAASYNEQFF. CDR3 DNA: TGTGCCAGCAGCGCCCGGCCGGGACTAGCTGCTTCCTACAATGAGCAGTTCTTC.

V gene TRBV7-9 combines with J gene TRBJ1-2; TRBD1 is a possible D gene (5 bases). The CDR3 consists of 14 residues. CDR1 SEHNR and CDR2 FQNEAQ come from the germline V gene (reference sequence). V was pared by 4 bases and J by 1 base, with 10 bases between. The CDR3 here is CASSWGIINYGYTF. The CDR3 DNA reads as TGTGCCAGCAGCTGGGGGATAATTAACTATGGCTACACCTTC. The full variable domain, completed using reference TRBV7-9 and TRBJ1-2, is DTGVSQNPRHKITKRGQNVTFRCDPISEHNRLYWYRQTLGQGPEFLTYFQNEAQLEKSRLLSDRFSAERPKGSFSTLEIQRTEQGDSAMYLCASSWGIINYGYTFGSGTRLTVV.

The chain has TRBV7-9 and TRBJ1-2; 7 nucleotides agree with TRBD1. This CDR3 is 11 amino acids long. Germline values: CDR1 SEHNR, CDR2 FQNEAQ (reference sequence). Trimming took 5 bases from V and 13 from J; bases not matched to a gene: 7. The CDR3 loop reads CASSDDRDRTF. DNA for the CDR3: TGTGCCAGCAGCGACGACAGGGATCGCACCTTC.

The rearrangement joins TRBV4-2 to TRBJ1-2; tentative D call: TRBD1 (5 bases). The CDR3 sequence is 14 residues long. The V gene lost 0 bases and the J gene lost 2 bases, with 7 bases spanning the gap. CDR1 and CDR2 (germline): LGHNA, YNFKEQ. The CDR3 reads CASSQDNRNYGYTF. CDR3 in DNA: TGTGCCAGCAGCCAAGACAACAGGAACTATGGCTACACCTTC.

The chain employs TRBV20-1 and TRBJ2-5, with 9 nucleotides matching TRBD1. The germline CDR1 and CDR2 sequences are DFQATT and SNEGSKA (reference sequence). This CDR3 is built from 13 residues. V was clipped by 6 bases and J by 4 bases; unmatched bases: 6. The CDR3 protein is CSARGDRAETQYF. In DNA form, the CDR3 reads TGCAGTGCACGGGGGGACAGGGCAGAGACCCAGTACTTC.

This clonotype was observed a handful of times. CDR3 region: CASSGGLYETQYF. CDR3 bases: TGTGCCAGCAGCGGGGGACTATATGAGACCCAGTACTTC. The genes are TRBV2 and TRBJ2-5; 7 bases fit TRBD2. Looked up from germline, CDR1 is SNHLY and CDR2 is FYNNEI. Losses at the gene ends were 6 bases for V and 5 bases for J; bases not matched to a gene: 6. The CDR3 extends over 13 amino acids.

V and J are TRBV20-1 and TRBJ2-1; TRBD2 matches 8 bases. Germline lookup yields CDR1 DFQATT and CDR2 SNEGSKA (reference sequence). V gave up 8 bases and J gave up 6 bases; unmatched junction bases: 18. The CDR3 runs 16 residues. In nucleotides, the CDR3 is TGCAGTACCGGGGGGGGACTCCGTCGAAGAGGCAATGAGCAGTTCTTC. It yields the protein CSTGGGLRRRGNEQFF.

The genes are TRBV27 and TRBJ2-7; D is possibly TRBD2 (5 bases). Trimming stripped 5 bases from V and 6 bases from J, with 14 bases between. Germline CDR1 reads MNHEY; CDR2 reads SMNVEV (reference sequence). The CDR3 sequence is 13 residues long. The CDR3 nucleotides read TGTGCCAGCAGTCCACCTGCTAGCACCGAGCAGTACTTC. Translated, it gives CASSPPASTEQYF.

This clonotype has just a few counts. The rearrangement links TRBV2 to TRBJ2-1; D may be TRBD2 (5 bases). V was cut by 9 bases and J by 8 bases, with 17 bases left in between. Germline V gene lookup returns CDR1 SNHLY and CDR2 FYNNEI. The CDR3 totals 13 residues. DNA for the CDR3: TGTGCCAGAGACGCGGGTACTGGCGATGAGCAGTTCTTC. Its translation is CARDAGTGDEQFF.

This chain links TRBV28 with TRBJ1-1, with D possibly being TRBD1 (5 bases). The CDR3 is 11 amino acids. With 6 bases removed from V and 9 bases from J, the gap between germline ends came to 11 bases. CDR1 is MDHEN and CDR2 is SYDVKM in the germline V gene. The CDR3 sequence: CASRKQVQAFF. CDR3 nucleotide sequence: TGTGCCAGCAGGAAACAGGTACAAGCTTTCTTT. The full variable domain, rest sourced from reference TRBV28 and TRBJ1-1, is DVKVTQSSRYLVKRTGEKVFLECVQDMDHENMFWYRQDPGLGLRLIYFSYDVKMKEKGDIPEGYSVSREKKERFSLILESASTNQTSMYLCASRKQVQAFFGQGTRLTVV.

CDR3 nucleotide sequence: TGCAGTGCTAGAGATTTCGCTAGCGGGGGGAGCTCCTACAATGAGCAGTTCTTC. This translates into CSARDFASGGSSYNEQFF. The V call is TRBV20-1, the J call TRBJ2-1, with TRBD2 identical over 11 bases. Germline V gene data show CDR1 as DFQATT and CDR2 as SNEGSKA (reference sequence). The CDR3 contains 18 residues. V lost 0 bases to trimming and J lost 0 bases; unmatched junction nucleotides: 7.

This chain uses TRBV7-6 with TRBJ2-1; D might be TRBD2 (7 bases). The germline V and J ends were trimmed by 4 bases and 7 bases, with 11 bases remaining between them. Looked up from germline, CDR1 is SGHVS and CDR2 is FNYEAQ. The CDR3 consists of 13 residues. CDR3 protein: CASSWGGGNEQFF. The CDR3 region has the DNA TGTGCCAGCAGCTGGGGAGGGGGGAATGAGCAGTTCTTC.